Listed below are T cell receptor beta chains from one sample, sequenced in a study of blood T cells in healthy people across ages. One entry per CDR3 protein results from TCRdb running MiXCR on the 5' RACE reads. Of some 860,000 distinct CDR3 sequences in the sample, around three fifths were seen once. The sample was blood. The receptors shown here come from a man between 35 and 55 years old in good health. CDR3s include the opening cysteine and the closing phenylalanine or tryptophan. Each record gives: V gene, J gene, D gene, clone size, CDR3 protein, CDR3 DNA. The D gene is left open where the match is weak. The size of a clone is reported for some rows only, either as once, few or many, or as a class for expanded clones.

V gene: TRBV24-1
J gene: TRBJ2-5
D gene: -
clone size: -
CDR3 protein: CATSDPSTDEQYF
CDR3 DNA: TGTGCCACCAGTGATCCTTCGACAGATGAGCAGTACTTC

V gene: TRBV12-3/TRBV12-4
J gene: TRBJ2-3
D gene: TRBD1
clone size: -
CDR3 protein: CASRRDREITATQYF
CDR3 DNA: TGTGCCAGCAGGCGAGACAGGGAAATCACAGCTACGCAGTATTTT

V gene: TRBV5-1
J gene: TRBJ2-7
D gene: -
clone size: few
CDR3 protein: CASSLSRNEQYF
CDR3 DNA: TGCGCCAGCAGCTTGAGTAGGAACGAGCAGTACTTC

V gene: TRBV7-9
J gene: TRBJ2-7
D gene: TRBD1
clone size: few
CDR3 protein: CASSLVGQGPIYEQYF
CDR3 DNA: TGTGCCAGCAGCTTAGTCGGACAGGGGCCGATTTACGAGCAGTACTTC

V gene: TRBV6-1
J gene: TRBJ2-6
D gene: -
clone size: -
CDR3 protein: CASTPANSGANVLTF
CDR3 DNA: TGTGCCAGCACCCCAGCAAACTCTGGGGCCAACGTCCTGACTTTC

V gene: TRBV11-1
J gene: TRBJ2-7
D gene: -
clone size: -
CDR3 protein: CASSSAYGGYEQYF
CDR3 DNA: TGTGCCAGCAGCTCGGCATACGGGGGATACGAGCAGTACTTC

V gene: TRBV29-1
J gene: TRBJ2-5
D gene: -
clone size: -
CDR3 protein: CSAGGGEGETQYF
CDR3 DNA: TGCAGCGCCGGGGGCGGGGAAGGGGAGACCCAGTACTTC

V gene: TRBV2
J gene: TRBJ2-6
D gene: TRBD2
clone size: few
CDR3 protein: CASSEALFSGSPGANVLTF
CDR3 DNA: TGTGCCAGCAGTGAAGCGCTCTTTAGCGGGAGTCCTGGGGCCAACGTCCTGACTTTC

V gene: TRBV20-1
J gene: TRBJ2-7
D gene: -
clone size: -
CDR3 protein: CSARDYGVDEQYF
CDR3 DNA: TGCAGTGCTAGAGACTACGGGGTGGACGAGCAGTACTTC

V gene: TRBV12-3/TRBV12-4
J gene: TRBJ2-2
D gene: -
clone size: -
CDR3 protein: CASSPQGSPSGELFF
CDR3 DNA: TGTGCCAGCAGTCCCCAGGGTTCGCCATCCGGGGAGCTGTTTTTT

V gene: TRBV6-5
J gene: TRBJ2-5
D gene: TRBD2
clone size: -
CDR3 protein: CASSFLAGETQYF
CDR3 DNA: TGTGCCAGCAGTTTTCTAGCGGGAGAGACCCAGTACTTC

V gene: TRBV11-3
J gene: TRBJ2-7
D gene: -
clone size: -
CDR3 protein: CASSLDPTVNEQYF
CDR3 DNA: TGTGCCAGCAGCTTAGATCCCACGGTCAACGAGCAGTACTTC

V gene: TRBV20-1
J gene: TRBJ2-4
D gene: -
clone size: -
CDR3 protein: CSASLGVGGNIQYF
CDR3 DNA: TGCAGTGCTAGTCTGGGCGTTGGGGGTAACATTCAGTACTTC

V gene: TRBV6-4
J gene: TRBJ2-3
D gene: -
clone size: -
CDR3 protein: CASSVYSNTDTQYF
CDR3 DNA: TGTGCCAGCAGTGTTTACAGCAACACAGATACGCAGTATTTT

V gene: TRBV24-1
J gene: TRBJ2-1
D gene: TRBD2
clone size: -
CDR3 protein: CATSDQTSGRFTYNEQFF
CDR3 DNA: TGTGCCACCAGTGATCAGACTAGCGGGAGATTCACCTACAATGAGCAGTTCTTC

V gene: TRBV3-1
J gene: TRBJ1-5
D gene: TRBD1
clone size: few
CDR3 protein: CASSRTGSGQPQHF
CDR3 DNA: TGTGCCAGCAGTCGGACAGGGTCCGGTCAGCCCCAGCATTTT

V gene: TRBV27
J gene: TRBJ2-1
D gene: TRBD1
clone size: -
CDR3 protein: CASSLIPGQGASNEQFF
CDR3 DNA: TGTGCCAGCAGTTTAATACCGGGACAGGGGGCATCCAATGAGCAGTTCTTC

V gene: TRBV12-3/TRBV12-4
J gene: TRBJ2-2
D gene: TRBD2
clone size: -
CDR3 protein: CASSLSSSGIGELFF
CDR3 DNA: TGTGCCAGCAGTTTATCGTCTAGCGGGATCGGGGAGCTGTTTTTT

V gene: TRBV29-1
J gene: TRBJ2-1
D gene: -
clone size: -
CDR3 protein: CSVGPPGPTYEQFF
CDR3 DNA: TGCAGCGTCGGCCCTCCGGGACCAACCTACGAGCAGTTCTTC